This T cell receptor (beta chain) was profiled in a study of blood T cells in healthy people across ages (dated by TCRdb to between 2014 and 2017). Broadly, across the study: Template switching captured roughly one uniquely barcoded TCR beta cDNA molecule per two T cells in model experiments. Age-related changes in TCR beta repertoire diversity were measured in the study by deep sequencing normalized with unique cDNA molecular identifiers. The donors were divided into four age groups: young (average about 16 years), middle-aged (almost 40), aged (approximately 62) and long-lived (82). To avoid experimental bias, donors of different ages were spread randomly across the sequencing lanes. For two donors (one aged 18 to 30 and one aged 80 or older), the study analyzed two additional independent replicas of 1 million unique cDNA reads from the same blood draw.

Notes on this clonotype: The target of this receptor is not known. No base-level quality is on record; no much larger clone is a single base apart.

The roughly 39 donors, aged about 6 to 95 years, were systemically healthy Caucasian individuals from Russia. Ten milliliters of peripheral blood were drawn from each donor into EDTA-treated Vacutainer tubes. Ficoll-Paque density-gradient centrifugation was used to isolate PBMCs, with at least 7 million per sample. Total RNA was extracted from PBMCs with Trizol reagent, with at least 5 micrograms obtained per sample. Naive CD45RAhigh/CD27high T cell percentages were measured by flow cytometry on a PBMC aliquot from every donor. The library was built by means of 5' RACE. Data came from an Illumina HiSeq 2500. A second PCR of about 6 to 11 cycles was performed with a sample-barcoded 5' primer and a J-beta primer mix. A template-switch 5' adaptor carrying 12 random nucleotides introduced a unique molecular identifier onto each TCR beta cDNA molecule. Each sample yielded at least 3 million CDR3-containing paired-end reads. All of the RNA was converted into first-strand cDNA using the Mint cDNA synthesis kit, with a TRBC-specific oligonucleotide serving as the primer. After uracil-DNA glycosylase treatment, a first 18-cycle PCR used universal primers M1SS and BC2_uni_R on all cDNA. Per the source publication's procedure: For normalization, 1 million high-quality reads were randomly selected from each sample, with every read carrying a distinct molecular identifier. Instead of being binned into consensus sequences, reads that shared molecular identifiers were thrown out. CDR3 identification, clonotype clustering and error correction used MiTCR with a Q25 quality threshold and the strictest error-elimination algorithm. A nonparametric unseen species model using Euler transformation provided a lower-bound estimate of total TCR beta diversity. TCRdb reworked the public reads: Q25 trimming with fastp, MiXCR clone assembly, productive beta chains retained. Each CDR3 protein gets just one entry, which takes the most common genes and DNA from the rows behind it. The V and J calls, along with clone size, are taken from TCRdb and not from the paper's own processing. The sample table shows some 1.5 million distinct CDR3 sequences, and roughly 27% are seen once. The top ten hold 7.7% of the sample.

What the authors observed across the whole study: Conclusive comparison of naive and antigen-experienced compartments was prevented by the profiling of bulk unsorted PBMCs. Compared with the aged group, more naive CD4+ T cells, fewer expanded clones and increased TCR diversity were shown by the long-lived group, suggesting age selection. A strong correlation was found between observed TCR beta diversity and the percentage of naive T cells measured by flow cytometry. Because the CMV infection status of the donors was unknown, age-related changes in expanded clonotypes may potentially have been confounded. Observed TCR beta diversity per million T cells fell roughly linearly with age, and a significant reduction was already apparent by age around 44. Estimates of total diversity from one million sequenced T cells were regarded as lower bounds and underestimates.

The CDR3 goes from the cysteine to the phenylalanine over 18 residues. Only CDR3 DNA is held: 54 bases, read in frame from base 1. Ends trimmed: V by 5 bases, J by 0 bases; bases unmatched to a gene: 5. The germline V gene supplies CDR1 MDHEN and CDR2 SYDVKM. The sequencing input was blood. This chain joins TRBV28 to TRBJ2-6, with TRBD1 matching 12 junction bases. The TCR was taken from a woman in her twenties or thirties in good health. The CDR3 reads as follows: CASSPRDRGRSGANVLTF. The sequence in DNA is TGTGCCAGCAGTCCCCGGGACAGGGGGCGCTCTGGGGCCAACGTCCTGACTTTC.